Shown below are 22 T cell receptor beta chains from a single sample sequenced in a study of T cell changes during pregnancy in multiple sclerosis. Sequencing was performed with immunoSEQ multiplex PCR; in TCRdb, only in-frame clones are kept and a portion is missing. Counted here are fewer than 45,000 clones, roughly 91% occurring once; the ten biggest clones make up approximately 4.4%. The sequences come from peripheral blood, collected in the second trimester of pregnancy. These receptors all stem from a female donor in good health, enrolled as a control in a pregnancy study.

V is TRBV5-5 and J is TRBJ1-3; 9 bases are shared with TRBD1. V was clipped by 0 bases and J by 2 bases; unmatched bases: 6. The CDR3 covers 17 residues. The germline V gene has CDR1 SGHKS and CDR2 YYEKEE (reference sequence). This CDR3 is CASSLAGTGITGNTIYF. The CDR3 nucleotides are TGTGCCAGCAGCTTGGCCGGGACAGGGATAACTGGAAACACCATATATTTT.

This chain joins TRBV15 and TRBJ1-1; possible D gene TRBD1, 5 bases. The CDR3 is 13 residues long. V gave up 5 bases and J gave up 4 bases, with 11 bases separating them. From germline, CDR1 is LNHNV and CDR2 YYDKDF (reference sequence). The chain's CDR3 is CATSAIRVTEAFF. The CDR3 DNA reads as TGTGCCACCAGCGCAATCAGGGTCACTGAAGCTTTCTTT.

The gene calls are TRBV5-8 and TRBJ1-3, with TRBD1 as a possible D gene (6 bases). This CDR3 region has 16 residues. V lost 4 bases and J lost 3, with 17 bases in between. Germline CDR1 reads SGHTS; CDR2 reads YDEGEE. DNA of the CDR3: TGTGCCAGCAGCCCCAGGGGAAAACTCTATGGAAACACCATATATTTT. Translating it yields CASSPRGKLYGNTIYF.

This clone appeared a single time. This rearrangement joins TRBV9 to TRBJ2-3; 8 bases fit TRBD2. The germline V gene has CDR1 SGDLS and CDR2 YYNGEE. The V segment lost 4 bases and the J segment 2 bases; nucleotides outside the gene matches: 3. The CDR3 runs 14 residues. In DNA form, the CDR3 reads TGTGCCAGCAGCACGCGGGGGGACACAGATACGCAGTATTTT. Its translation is CASSTRGDTDTQYF.

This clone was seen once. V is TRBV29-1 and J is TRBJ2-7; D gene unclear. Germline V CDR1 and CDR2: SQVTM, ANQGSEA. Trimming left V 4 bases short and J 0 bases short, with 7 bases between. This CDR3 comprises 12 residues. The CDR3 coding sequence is TGCAGCGTTGGCCCCAGCTCCTACGAGCAGTACTTC. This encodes CSVGPSSYEQYF.

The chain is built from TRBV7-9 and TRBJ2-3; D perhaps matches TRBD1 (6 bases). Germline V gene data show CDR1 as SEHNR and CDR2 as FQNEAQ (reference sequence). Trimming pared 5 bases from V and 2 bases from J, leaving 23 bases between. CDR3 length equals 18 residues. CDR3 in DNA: TGTGCCAGCAGCCCCAACTCCTGGGGGACACTCCACACAGATACGCAGTATTTT. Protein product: CASSPNSWGTLHTDTQYF. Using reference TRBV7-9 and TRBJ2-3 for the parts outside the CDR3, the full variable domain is DTGVSQNPRHKITKRGQNVTFRCDPISEHNRLYWYRQTLGQGPEFLTYFQNEAQLEKSRLLSDRFSAERPKGSFSTLEIQRTEQGDSAMYLCASSPNSWGTLHTDTQYFGPGTRLTVL.

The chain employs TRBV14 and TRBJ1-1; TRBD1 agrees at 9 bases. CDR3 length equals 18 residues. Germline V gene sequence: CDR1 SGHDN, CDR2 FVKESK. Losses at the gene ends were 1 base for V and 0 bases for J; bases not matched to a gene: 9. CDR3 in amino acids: CASSQVNRGLMVNTEAFF. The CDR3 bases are TGTGCCAGCAGCCAAGTAAACAGGGGGCTTATGGTGAACACTGAAGCTTTCTTT.

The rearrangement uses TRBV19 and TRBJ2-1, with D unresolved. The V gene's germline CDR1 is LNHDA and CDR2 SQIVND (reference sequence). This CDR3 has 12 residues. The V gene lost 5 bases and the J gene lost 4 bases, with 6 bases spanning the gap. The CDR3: CASSQNYNEQFF. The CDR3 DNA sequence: TGTGCCAGTAGTCAGAATTACAATGAGCAGTTCTTC.

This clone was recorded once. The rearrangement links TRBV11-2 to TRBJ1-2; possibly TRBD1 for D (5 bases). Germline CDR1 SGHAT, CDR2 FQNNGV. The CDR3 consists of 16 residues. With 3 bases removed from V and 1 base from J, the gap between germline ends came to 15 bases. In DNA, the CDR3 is TGTGCCAGCAGCTTCGACCCGACGGGGGTTAACTATGGCTACACCTTC. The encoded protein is CASSFDPTGVNYGYTF.

The CDR3 nucleotides are TGTGCCAGCAGCTTAGGAGCTCGGGAGACCCAGTACTTC. Translation: CASSLGARETQYF. This chain links TRBV11-2 with TRBJ2-5; D remains unclear. The germline V gene has CDR1 SGHAT and CDR2 FQNNGV. This CDR3 region has 13 residues. V lost 1 base, J lost 5 bases, and 8 bases lay in between.

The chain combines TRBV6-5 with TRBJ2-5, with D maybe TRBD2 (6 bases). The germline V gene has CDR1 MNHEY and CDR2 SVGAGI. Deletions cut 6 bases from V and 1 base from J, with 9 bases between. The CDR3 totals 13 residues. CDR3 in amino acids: CASRYSGQETQYF. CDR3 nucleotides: TGTGCCAGCAGGTATAGCGGCCAAGAGACCCAGTACTTC.

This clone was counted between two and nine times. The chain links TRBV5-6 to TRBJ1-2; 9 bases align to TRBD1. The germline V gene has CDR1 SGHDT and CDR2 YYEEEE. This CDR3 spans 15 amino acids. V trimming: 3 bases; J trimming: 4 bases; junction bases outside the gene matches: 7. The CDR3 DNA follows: TGTGCCAGCAGCTCGGCCGGGACAGGGCCCTATGGCTACACCTTC. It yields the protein CASSSAGTGPYGYTF.

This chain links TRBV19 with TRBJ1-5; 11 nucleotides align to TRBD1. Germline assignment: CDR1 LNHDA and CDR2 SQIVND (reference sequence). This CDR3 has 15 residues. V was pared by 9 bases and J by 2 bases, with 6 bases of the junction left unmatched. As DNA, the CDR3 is TGTGCCAGCCAGGGACAGGGGGGAGGCAATCAGCCCCAGCATTTT. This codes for CASQGQGGGNQPQHF.

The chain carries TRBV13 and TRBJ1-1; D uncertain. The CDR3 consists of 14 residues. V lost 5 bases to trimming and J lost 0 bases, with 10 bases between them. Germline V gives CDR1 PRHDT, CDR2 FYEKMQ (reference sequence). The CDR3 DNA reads TGTGCCAGCAGCCATGACGGGTTGAACACTGAAGCTTTCTTT. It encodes CASSHDGLNTEAFF.

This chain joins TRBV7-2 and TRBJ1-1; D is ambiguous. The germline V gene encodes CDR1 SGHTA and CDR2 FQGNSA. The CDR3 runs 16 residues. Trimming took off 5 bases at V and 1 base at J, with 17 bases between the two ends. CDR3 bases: TGTGCCAGCAGCCCCCTCTTAGAGGCGGGGAACACTGAAGCTTTCTTT. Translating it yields CASSPLLEAGNTEAFF.

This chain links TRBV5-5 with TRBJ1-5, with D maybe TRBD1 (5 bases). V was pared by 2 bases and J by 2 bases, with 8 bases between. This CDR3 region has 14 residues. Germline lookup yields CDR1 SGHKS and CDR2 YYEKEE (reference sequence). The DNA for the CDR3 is TGTGCCAGCAGCTTATCGGGGGGCAATCAGCCCCAGCATTTT. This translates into CASSLSGGNQPQHF.

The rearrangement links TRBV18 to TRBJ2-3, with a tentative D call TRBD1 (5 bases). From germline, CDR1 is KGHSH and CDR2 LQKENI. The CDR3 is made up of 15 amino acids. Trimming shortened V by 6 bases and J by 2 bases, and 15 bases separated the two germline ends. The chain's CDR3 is CASSSPSGPTDTQYF. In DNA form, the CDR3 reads TGTGCCAGCTCGTCACCGTCAGGGCCCACAGATACGCAGTATTTT.

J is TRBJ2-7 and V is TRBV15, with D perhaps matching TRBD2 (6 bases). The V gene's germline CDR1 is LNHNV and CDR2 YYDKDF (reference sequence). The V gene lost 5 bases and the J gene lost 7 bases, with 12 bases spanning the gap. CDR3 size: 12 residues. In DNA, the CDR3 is TGTGCCACCAGCGGCTTCGGGGGTGAGCAGTACTTC. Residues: CATSGFGGEQYF.

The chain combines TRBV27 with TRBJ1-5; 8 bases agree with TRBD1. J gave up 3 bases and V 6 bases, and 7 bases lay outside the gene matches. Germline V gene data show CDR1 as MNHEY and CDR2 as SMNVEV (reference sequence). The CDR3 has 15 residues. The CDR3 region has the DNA TGTGCCAGCAGCGGGACAGGTGGCCCCAATCAGCCCCAGCATTTT. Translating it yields CASSGTGGPNQPQHF.

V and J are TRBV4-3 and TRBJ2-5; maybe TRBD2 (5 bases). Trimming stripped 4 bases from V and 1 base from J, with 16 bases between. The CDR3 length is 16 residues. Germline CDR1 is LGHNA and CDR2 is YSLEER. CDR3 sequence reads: CASSLEPGSLQETQYF. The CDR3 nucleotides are TGCGCCAGCAGCCTCGAGCCGGGGTCCCTCCAAGAGACCCAGTACTTC.

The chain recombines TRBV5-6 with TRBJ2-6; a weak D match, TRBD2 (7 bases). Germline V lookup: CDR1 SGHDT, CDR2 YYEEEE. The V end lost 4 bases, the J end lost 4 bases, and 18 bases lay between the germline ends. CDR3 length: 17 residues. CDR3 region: CASSGGRGALGANVLTF. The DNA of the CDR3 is TGTGCCAGCAGCGGGGGACGGGGGGCTCTCGGGGCCAACGTCCTGACTTTC.

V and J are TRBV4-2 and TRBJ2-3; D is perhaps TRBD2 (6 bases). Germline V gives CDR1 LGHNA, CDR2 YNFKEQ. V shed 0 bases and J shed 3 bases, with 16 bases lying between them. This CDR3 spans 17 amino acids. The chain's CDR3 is CASSQEAAGLGTDTQYF. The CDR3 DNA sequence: TGTGCCAGCAGCCAAGAGGCGGCGGGGCTTGGGACAGATACGCAGTATTTT.